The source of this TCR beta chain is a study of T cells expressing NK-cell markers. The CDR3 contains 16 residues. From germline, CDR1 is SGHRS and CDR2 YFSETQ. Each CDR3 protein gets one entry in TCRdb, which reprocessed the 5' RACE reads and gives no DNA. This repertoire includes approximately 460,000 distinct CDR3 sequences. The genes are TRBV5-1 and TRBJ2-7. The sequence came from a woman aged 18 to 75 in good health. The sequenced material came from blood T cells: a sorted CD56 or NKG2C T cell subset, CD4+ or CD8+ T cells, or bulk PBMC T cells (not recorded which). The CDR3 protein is CASSRSLGTSSYEQYF.